This T cell receptor (beta chain) was sequenced during a study of blood T cell repertoires in COVID-19. Whole-study context: From the United States, Italy and Spain came samples of acute and convalescent COVID-19. T cells, B-cell-depleted T cells, or PBMCs supplied cDNA or gDNA.

This clone was detected only once. TCRdb keeps only in-frame clones here, not all; method: immunoSEQ multiplex PCR. Here the sample spans about 220,000 clones, roughly 80% being singletons. Enrollees, about 18 to 90 years old, lived in 24 US areas. Assignment of participants to cohorts was predicated upon participant-reported clinical history. Trimming removed 2 bases from V and 2 bases from J, with 14 bases in between. Per germline, CDR1 SGHNT and CDR2 YYREEE (reference sequence). This CDR3 is 16 amino acids long. This chain joins TRBV5-4 and TRBJ2-1; D is undetermined. The sample comprised PBMCs or T cells enriched from blood (not recorded which). This clonotype was sampled from a middle-aged woman with acute COVID-19. CDR3 nucleotide sequence: TGTGCCAGCAGCTTACTACCTAGTAACACCTACAATGAGCAGTTCTTC. This encodes CASSLLPSNTYNEQFF.